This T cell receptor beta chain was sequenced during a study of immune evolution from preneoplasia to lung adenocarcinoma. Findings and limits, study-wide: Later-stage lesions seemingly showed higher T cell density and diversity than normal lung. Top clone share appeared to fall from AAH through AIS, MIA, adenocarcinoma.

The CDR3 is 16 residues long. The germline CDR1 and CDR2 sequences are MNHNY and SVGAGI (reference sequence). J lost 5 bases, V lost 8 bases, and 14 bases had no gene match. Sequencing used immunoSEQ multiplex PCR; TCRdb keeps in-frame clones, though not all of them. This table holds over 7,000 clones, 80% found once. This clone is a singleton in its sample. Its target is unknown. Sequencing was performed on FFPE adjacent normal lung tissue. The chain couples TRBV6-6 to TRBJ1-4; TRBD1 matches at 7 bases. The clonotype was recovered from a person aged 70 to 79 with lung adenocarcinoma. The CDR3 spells CASRPQGQIENEKLFF. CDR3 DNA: TGTGCCAGCCGACCCCAGGGACAGATAGAGAATGAAAAACTGTTTTTT.